This T cell receptor (beta chain) was identified during a study of T-cell memory formation after mild COVID-19. TCRdb redid the calling of the 5' RACE reads with MiXCR, one entry per CDR3 protein. This sample yields around 420,000 distinct CDR3 sequences, of which more than 20% are seen a single time; around 8.1% belongs to the top ten. The CDR3 consists of 15 residues. The V gene lost 3 bases and the J gene lost 2 bases, with 12 bases spanning the gap. This sequence joins TRBV12-3 or TRBV12-4 and TRBJ2-3; no clear D. The TCR originated in an adult woman who had mild COVID-19 (a few samples of this study predate the infection). Cell type and time point are not known. Sequencing used PBMCs or a T cell subset sorted from them (not recorded which). In nucleotides, the CDR3 is TGTGCCAGCAGTTTCGTTAGCTCACCCACAGATACGCAGTATTTT. Its translation: CASSFVSSPTDTQYF.